This TCR beta chain originates from a study of T-cell reconstitution after alpha-beta-depleted transplantation in children. Unique molecular identifiers were used in preparing the TCRbeta library. Each CDR3 protein is one row after TCRdb ran MiXCR on the PCR reads. The data hold approximately 590,000 distinct CDR3 sequences, with roughly 10% observed a single time. This sequence originates from a human donor who donated a stem cell graft to a child with acute myeloid leukemia. The source was PBMCs from the stem cell graft donor, collected from the stem cell graft.

Here the CDR3 DNA reads TGTGCCAGCAGCTTAGGATCACAGATATTCCCTGGAAACACCATATATTTT. It codes for CASSLGSQIFPGNTIYF. The V call is TRBV7-2, the J call TRBJ1-3; D not certain. The CDR3 contains 17 residues. The V gene lost 1 base and the J gene lost 2 bases, with 15 bases spanning the gap. In germline, CDR1 is SGHTA, CDR2 FQGNSA.